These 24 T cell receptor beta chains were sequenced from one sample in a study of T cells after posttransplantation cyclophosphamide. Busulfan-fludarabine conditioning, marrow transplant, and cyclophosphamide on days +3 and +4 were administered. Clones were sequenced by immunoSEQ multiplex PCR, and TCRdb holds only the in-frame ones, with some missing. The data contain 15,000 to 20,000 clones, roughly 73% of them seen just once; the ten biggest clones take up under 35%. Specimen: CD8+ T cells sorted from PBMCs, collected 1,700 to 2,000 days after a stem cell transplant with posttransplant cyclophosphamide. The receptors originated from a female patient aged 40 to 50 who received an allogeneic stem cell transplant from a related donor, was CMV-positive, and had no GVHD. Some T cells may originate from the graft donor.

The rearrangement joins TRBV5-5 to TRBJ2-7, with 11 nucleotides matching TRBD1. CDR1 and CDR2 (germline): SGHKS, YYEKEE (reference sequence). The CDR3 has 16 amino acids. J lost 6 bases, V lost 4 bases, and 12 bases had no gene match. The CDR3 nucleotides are TGTGCCAGCAGCCACACAACCGGGACAGGGGGGTCCGAGCAGTACTTC. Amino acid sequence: CASSHTTGTGGSEQYF.

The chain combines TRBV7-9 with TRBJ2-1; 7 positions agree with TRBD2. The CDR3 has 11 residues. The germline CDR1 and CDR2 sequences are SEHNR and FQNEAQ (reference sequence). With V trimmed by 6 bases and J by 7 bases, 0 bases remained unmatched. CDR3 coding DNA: TGTGCCAGCAGGCGGGGGAATGAGCAGTTCTTC. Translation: CASRRGNEQFF. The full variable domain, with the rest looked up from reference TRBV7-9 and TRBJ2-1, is DTGVSQNPRHKITKRGQNVTFRCDPISEHNRLYWYRQTLGQGPEFLTYFQNEAQLEKSRLLSDRFSAERPKGSFSTLEIQRTEQGDSAMYLCASRRGNEQFFGPGTRLTVL.

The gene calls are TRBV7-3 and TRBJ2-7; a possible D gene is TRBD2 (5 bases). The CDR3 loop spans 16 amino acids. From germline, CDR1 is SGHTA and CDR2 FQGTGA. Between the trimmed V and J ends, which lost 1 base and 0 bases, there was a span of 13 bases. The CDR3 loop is CASSLSGPRGSYEQYF. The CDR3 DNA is TGTGCCAGCAGCTTAAGTGGTCCCCGGGGCTCCTACGAGCAGTACTTC.

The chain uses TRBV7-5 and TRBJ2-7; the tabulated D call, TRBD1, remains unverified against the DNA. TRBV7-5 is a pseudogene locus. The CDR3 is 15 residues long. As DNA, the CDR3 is TGTGCCAGAAGCCGATGGGACAGTCGCTCCTACGAGCAGTACTTC. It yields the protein CARSRWDSRSYEQYF.

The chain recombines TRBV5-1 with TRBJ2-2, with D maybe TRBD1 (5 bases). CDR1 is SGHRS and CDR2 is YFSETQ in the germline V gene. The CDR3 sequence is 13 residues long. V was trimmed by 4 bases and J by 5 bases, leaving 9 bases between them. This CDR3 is CASSPQGTGELFF. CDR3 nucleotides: TGCGCCAGCAGCCCTCAGGGTACCGGGGAGCTGTTTTTT.

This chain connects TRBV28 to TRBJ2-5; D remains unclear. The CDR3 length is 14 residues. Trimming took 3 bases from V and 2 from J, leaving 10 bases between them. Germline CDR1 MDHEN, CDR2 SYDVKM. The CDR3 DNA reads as TGTGCCAGCAGTTTTTGGCAGTCTCAAGAGACCCAGTACTTC. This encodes CASSFWQSQETQYF.

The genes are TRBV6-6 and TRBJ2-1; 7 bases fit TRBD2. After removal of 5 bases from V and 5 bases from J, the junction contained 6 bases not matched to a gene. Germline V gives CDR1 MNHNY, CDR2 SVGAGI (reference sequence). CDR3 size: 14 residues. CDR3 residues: CASSPRLADNEQFF. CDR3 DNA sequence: TGTGCCAGCAGTCCACGACTAGCTGACAATGAGCAGTTCTTC.

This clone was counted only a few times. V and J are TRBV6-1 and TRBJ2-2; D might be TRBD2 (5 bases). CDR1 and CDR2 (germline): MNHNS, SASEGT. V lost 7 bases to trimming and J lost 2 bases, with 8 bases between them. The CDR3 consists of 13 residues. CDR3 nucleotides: TGTGCCAGCATGGCTAGCAACACCGGGGAGCTGTTTTTT. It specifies CASMASNTGELFF.

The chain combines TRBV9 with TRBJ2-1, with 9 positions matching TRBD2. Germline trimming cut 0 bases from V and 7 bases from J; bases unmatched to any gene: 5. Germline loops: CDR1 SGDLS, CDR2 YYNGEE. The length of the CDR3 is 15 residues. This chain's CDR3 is CASSVGGGASNEQFF. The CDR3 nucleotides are TGTGCCAGCAGCGTAGGCGGGGGGGCCTCGAATGAGCAGTTCTTC. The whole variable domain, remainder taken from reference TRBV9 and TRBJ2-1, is DSGVTQTPKHLITATGQRVTLRCSPRSGDLSVYWYQQSLDQGLQFLIQYYNGEERAKGNILERFSAQQFPDLHSELNLSSLELGDSALYFCASSVGGGASNEQFFGPGTRLTVL.

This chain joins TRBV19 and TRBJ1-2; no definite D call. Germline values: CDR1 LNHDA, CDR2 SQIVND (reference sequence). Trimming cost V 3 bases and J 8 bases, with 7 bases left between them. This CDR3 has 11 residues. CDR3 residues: CASSINGGYTF. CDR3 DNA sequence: TGTGCCAGTAGTATTAATGGCGGCTACACCTTC.

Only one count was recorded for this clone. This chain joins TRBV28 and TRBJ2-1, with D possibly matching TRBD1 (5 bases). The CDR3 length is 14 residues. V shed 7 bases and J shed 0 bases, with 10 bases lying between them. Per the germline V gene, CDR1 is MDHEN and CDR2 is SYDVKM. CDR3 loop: CASKGVSSYNEQFF. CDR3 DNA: TGTGCCAGCAAAGGGGTAAGCTCCTACAATGAGCAGTTCTTC.

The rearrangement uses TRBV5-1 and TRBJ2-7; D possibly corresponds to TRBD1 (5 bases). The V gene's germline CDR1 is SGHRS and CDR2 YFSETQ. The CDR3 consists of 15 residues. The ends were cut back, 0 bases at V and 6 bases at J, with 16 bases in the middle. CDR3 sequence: CASSLASTGFGEQYF. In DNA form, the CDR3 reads TGCGCCAGCAGCTTGGCTAGTACAGGCTTTGGCGAGCAGTACTTC.

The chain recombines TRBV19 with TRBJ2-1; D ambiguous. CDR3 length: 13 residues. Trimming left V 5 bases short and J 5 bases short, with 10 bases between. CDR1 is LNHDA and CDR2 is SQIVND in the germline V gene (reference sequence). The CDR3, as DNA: TGTGCCAGTAGTCCGCGGTTACACAATGAGCAGTTCTTC. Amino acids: CASSPRLHNEQFF.

The CDR3 sequence is CASSFLSGLAGRLRDTQYF. In DNA, the CDR3 is TGTGCCAGCAGCTTTCTATCCGGACTAGCGGGGAGGCTGAGAGATACGCAGTATTTT. This chain joins TRBV5-4 and TRBJ2-3; 12 positions agree with TRBD2. The germline gives CDR1 SGHNT, CDR2 YYREEE (reference sequence). This CDR3 comprises 19 residues. Losses at the gene ends were 2 bases for V and 5 bases for J; bases not matched to a gene: 15.

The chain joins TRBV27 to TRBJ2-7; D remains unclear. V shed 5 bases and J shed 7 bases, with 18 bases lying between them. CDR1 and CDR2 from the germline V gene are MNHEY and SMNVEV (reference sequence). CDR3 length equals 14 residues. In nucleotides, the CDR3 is TGTGCCAGCAGTGAATACGCGAAAGTAAAAGAGCAGTACTTC. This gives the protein CASSEYAKVKEQYF.

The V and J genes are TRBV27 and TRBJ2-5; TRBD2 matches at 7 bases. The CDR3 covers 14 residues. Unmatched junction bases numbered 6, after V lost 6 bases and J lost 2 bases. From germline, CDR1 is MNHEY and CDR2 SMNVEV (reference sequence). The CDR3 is CASSPGLLQETQYF. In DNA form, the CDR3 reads TGTGCCAGCAGCCCGGGACTATTACAAGAGACCCAGTACTTC.

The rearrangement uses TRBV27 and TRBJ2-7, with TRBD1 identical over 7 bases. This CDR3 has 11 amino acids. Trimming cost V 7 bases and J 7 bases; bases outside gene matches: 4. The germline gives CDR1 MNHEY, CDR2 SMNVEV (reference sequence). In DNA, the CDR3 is TGTGCCAGCAAGAGGGGGCGAGAGCAGTACTTC. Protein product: CASKRGREQYF.

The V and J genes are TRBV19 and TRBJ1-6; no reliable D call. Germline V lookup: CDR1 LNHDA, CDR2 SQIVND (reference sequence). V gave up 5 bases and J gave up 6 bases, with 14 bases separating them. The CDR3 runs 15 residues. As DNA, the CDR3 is TGTGCCAGTAGTGTGTTCAGAGCGTTTAATTCACCCCTCCACTTT. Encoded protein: CASSVFRAFNSPLHF.

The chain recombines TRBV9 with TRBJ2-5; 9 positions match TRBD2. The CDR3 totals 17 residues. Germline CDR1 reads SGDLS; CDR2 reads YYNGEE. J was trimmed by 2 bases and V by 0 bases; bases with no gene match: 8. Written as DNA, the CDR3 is TGTGCCAGCAGCGTAGCTAGAAGCGGGGGGATGCAAGAGACCCAGTACTTC. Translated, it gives CASSVARSGGMQETQYF.

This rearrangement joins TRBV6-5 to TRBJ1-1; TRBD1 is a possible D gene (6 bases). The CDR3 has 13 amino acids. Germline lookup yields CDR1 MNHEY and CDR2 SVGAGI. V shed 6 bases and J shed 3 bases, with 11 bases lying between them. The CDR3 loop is CASRTGLHTEAFF. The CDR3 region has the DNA TGTGCCAGCAGAACAGGGCTACACACTGAAGCTTTCTTT.

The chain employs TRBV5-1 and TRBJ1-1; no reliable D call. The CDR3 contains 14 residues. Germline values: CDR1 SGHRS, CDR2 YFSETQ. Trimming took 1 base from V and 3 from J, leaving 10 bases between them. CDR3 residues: CASSLRREYTEAFF. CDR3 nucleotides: TGCGCCAGCAGCTTGCGCCGGGAGTACACTGAAGCTTTCTTT.

The chain's CDR3 is CASSLRPGGTKNIQYF. The CDR3 DNA reads TGTGCCAGCAGTTTGAGACCGGGGGGAACCAAAAACATTCAGTACTTC. The genes are TRBV6-5 and TRBJ2-4; 7 bases map to TRBD2. This CDR3 spans 16 amino acids. V lost 4 bases and J lost 2; bases outside the gene matches: 8. Germline V gene data show CDR1 as MNHEY and CDR2 as SVGAGI.

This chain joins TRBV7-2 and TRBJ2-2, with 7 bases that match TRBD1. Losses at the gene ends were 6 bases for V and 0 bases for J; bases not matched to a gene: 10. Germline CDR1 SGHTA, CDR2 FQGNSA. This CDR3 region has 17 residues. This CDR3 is CASSRIRDSPNTGELFF. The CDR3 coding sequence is TGTGCCAGCAGTCGCATTCGGGACAGCCCGAACACCGGGGAGCTGTTTTTT.

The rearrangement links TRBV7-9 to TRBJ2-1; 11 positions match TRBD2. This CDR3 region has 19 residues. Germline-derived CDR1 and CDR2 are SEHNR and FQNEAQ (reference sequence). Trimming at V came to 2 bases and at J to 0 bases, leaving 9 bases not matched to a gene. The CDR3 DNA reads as TGTGCCAGCAGCTTAACCCTACTAGCGGGGGTAACCTCCTACAATGAGCAGTTCTTC. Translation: CASSLTLLAGVTSYNEQFF.